Reported below is one T cell receptor (beta chain). Participant-reported clinical history was the basis for cohort assignment. This record belongs to a study of blood T cell repertoires in COVID-19. About the research overall: From T cells, B-cell-depleted T cells, or PBMCs came the material, which was cDNA or gDNA.

Germline V gene data show CDR1 as LGHDT and CDR2 as YNNKEL (reference sequence). Trimming shortened V by 7 bases and J by 8 bases, and 23 bases separated the two germline ends. This CDR3 spans 16 amino acids. Generated by immunoSEQ multiplex PCR, the TCRdb table keeps only in-frame clones and is missing some. The sample yields approximately 150,000 clones, approximately 80% seen once. The sequence was collected from a man between 70 and 80 years old who had been exposed to COVID-19. The sample taken for sequencing was PBMCs or T cells enriched from blood (not recorded which). J is TRBJ1-4 and V is TRBV3-1 (or the pseudogene TRBV3-2), with D perhaps matching TRBD1 (5 bases). The CDR3 region is CASTARGFAPGEKLFF. CDR3 bases: TGTGCCAGCACCGCAAGGGGTTTTGCCCCCGGGGAAAAACTGTTTTTT.